The 31 T cell receptor beta chains presented below share a single source sample, sequenced in a study of Graves' ophthalmopathy and Graves' hyperthyroidism. Beta-chain TCR CDR3 regions were amplified from RNA transcripts. HTBI primers served in a first-round RT-PCR, which a second-round multiplex PCR followed. TCRdb analysed the multiplex PCR reads with MiXCR anew, one entry per CDR3 protein. Of around 520,000 distinct CDR3 sequences in the sample, 39% are singletons; the top ten hold 4% to 5%. Sequenced input: peripheral blood or thyroid tissue (not recorded which). Receptor source: an adult man with Graves' hyperthyroidism.

This clonotype was found many times. CDR3 protein: CSVEELYRVRSYGYTF. The CDR3 nucleotides are TGCAGCGTTGAAGAACTATACAGGGTACGAAGCTATGGCTACACCTTC. This sequence joins TRBV29-1 and TRBJ1-2, with D maybe TRBD1 (6 bases). CDR1 and CDR2 from the germline V gene are SQVTM and ANQGSEA. Trimming left V 0 bases short and J 4 bases short, with 18 bases between. This CDR3 comprises 16 residues.

This rearrangement joins TRBV12-3 or TRBV12-4 to TRBJ2-5; TRBD1 matches 7 bases. The DNA end favors TRBJ2-1, so the J call may be wrong. This CDR3 spans 16 amino acids. The CDR3 region is CASSSGTGTAHNEQFF. CDR3 DNA: TGTGCCAGCAGTTCGGGAACTGGGACAGCTCACAATGAGCAGTTCTTC.

This clonotype occurred many times. This chain uses TRBV20-1 with TRBJ2-5, with D maybe TRBD2 (5 bases). The ends were cut back, 0 bases at V and 7 bases at J, with 12 bases in the middle. Per the germline V gene, CDR1 is DFQATT and CDR2 is SNEGSKA (reference sequence). The CDR3 covers 13 residues. This CDR3 reads CSARDPASPTQYF. The CDR3 nucleotides read TGCAGTGCTAGAGATCCAGCTAGCCCGACCCAGTACTTC.

Written as DNA, the CDR3 is TGTGCCAGCCTTGACCCGCGAAACTATGGCTACACCTTC. Protein sequence: CASLDPRNYGYTF. The rearrangement uses TRBV2 and TRBJ1-2, with D unresolved. The germline V gene has CDR1 SNHLY and CDR2 FYNNEI. V was pared by 8 bases and J by 2 bases, with 12 bases between. The CDR3 runs to 13 residues.

J is TRBJ2-7 and V is TRBV7-9; 8 bases are shared with TRBD1. With V trimmed by 7 bases and J by 4 bases, 9 bases remained unmatched. Germline CDR1 and CDR2: SEHNR and FQNEAQ (reference sequence). The CDR3 is made up of 14 amino acids. The DNA for the CDR3 is TGTGCCAGCACGCGGCAGGGGGCTCTTTACGAGCAGTACTTC. It yields the protein CASTRQGALYEQYF.

This clonotype was counted ten times or more. V usage is TRBV7-8 and J usage is TRBJ2-7, with D maybe TRBD2 (6 bases). Between the trimmed V and J ends, which lost 0 bases and 6 bases, there was a span of 12 bases. Germline CDR1 is SGHVS and CDR2 is FQNEAQ. CDR3 size: 14 residues. CDR3 protein: CASSLAQGGSEQYF. The CDR3 nucleotides are TGTGCCAGCAGCTTAGCCCAGGGAGGATCCGAGCAGTACTTC.

This clonotype was picked up a small number of times. The chain couples TRBV6-5 to TRBJ2-7, with D uncertain. V lost 2 bases and J 7 bases, leaving 12 bases between the germline ends. This CDR3 region has 13 residues. Germline CDR1 and CDR2: MNHEY and SVGAGI. The CDR3 here is CASSYDTMGEQYF. As DNA, the CDR3 is TGTGCCAGCAGTTACGATACAATGGGTGAGCAGTACTTC.

This clonotype was found many times. This chain joins TRBV20-1 and TRBJ2-2, with D possibly being TRBD2 (5 bases). V lost 0 bases and J 7 bases, leaving 12 bases between the germline ends. The CDR3 covers 14 residues. Germline CDR1 reads DFQATT; CDR2 reads SNEGSKA (reference sequence). The CDR3 loop reads CSARDRRGIGELFF. The CDR3 nucleotides read TGCAGTGCTAGAGATCGTCGGGGTATCGGGGAGCTGTTTTTT.

Of note for this clonotype: A much larger clone lies a single base off, so this may be a read error. This chain joins TRBV4-1 and TRBJ1-1; D is possibly TRBD1 (5 bases). The CDR3 has 15 amino acids. Germline CDR1 reads MGHRA; CDR2 reads YSYEKL. CDR3 residues: CTSSQESTVNTEAFF. CDR3 in DNA: TGCACCAGCAGCCAAGAGTCGACAGTGAACACTGAAGCTTTCTTT.

In this sample, this clonotype turned up once. One base away lies a much larger clone, so this may be a sequencing read error. This chain links TRBV20-1 with TRBJ2-5; D is perhaps TRBD2 (7 bases). The CDR3 covers 14 residues. The V gene's germline CDR1 is DFQATT and CDR2 SNEGSKA (reference sequence). The V and J ends lost 5 bases and 0 bases respectively, with 13 bases between them. The CDR3 coding sequence is TGCAGTGCTTGGGGGGGCAGGGACCAAGAGACCCAGTACTTC. Its protein product is CSAWGGRDQETQYF.

The genes are TRBV11-2 and TRBJ2-7, with D perhaps TRBD2 (6 bases). V dropped 5 bases and J dropped 3 bases, with 17 bases sitting between them. Looked up from germline, CDR1 is SGHAT and CDR2 is FQNNGV. The CDR3 covers 15 residues. For the CDR3, the DNA is TGTGCCAGCAGCCAAGAGCGGGCAGGGTTCTACGAGCAGTACTTC. Translation: CASSQERAGFYEQYF.

This clonotype turned up a few times. This chain joins TRBV20-1 and TRBJ2-3; 7 positions agree with TRBD2. The trim removed 6 bases at V and 2 bases at J, leaving 5 bases unmatched. The CDR3 contains 13 residues. Germline V gene data show CDR1 as DFQATT and CDR2 as SNEGSKA (reference sequence). The CDR3 DNA reads TGCAGTGCGAGGGAGGGGTTCACAGATACGCAGTATTTT. Residues: CSAREGFTDTQYF.

This clonotype was picked up many times. The V and J genes are TRBV7-9 and TRBJ1-1; D ambiguous. The V and J ends lost 0 bases and 0 bases respectively, with 5 bases between them. Germline V lookup: CDR1 SEHNR, CDR2 FQNEAQ (reference sequence). CDR3 length equals 14 residues. The CDR3 loop reads CASSLAGVNTEAFF. CDR3 coding DNA: TGTGCCAGCAGCTTAGCTGGGGTGAACACTGAAGCTTTCTTT.

This clonotype was seen at least ten times. This chain uses TRBV25-1 with TRBJ1-6; D unclear. Germline V CDR1 and CDR2: MGHDK, SYGVNS. The CDR3 runs to 16 residues. Trimming cost V 3 bases and J 0 bases, with 9 bases left between them. CDR3 protein: CASSDIGSSYNSPLHF. CDR3 DNA: TGTGCCAGCAGTGATATCGGAAGCTCCTATAATTCACCCCTCCACTTT.

Remarks on this clonotype: A junction end diverges from the germline sequence, so it may reflect a read error. The chain carries TRBV20-1 and TRBJ1-4, with 7 bases lining up with TRBD1. In germline, CDR1 is DFQATT, CDR2 SNEGSKA (reference sequence). The CDR3 extends over 13 amino acids. CDR3 residues: CSAGEGAGEKLFF. CDR3 sequence (DNA): TGCAGTGCTGGAGAGGGGGCGGGTGAAAAACTGTTTTTT.

The genes are TRBV7-2 and TRBJ1-1; 8 bases line up with TRBD1. The CDR3 is made up of 15 amino acids. Germline CDR1 SGHTA, CDR2 FQGNSA. Germline trimming cut 5 bases from V and 3 bases from J; bases unmatched to any gene: 8. The DNA for the CDR3 is TGTGCCAGCAGCCACGGAACAGGGGGTGACACTGAAGCTTTCTTT. It encodes CASSHGTGGDTEAFF.

This clonotype has just a few counts. The CDR3 spells CASSHLYPGQGAGGTGELFF. The DNA of the CDR3 is TGTGCCAGCAGCCACCTTTATCCGGGACAGGGGGCTGGAGGCACCGGGGAGCTGTTTTTT. The chain has TRBV7-6 and TRBJ2-2; TRBD1 matches 12 bases. With V trimmed by 5 bases and J by 4 bases, 17 bases remained unmatched. The CDR3 sequence is 20 residues long. Germline loops: CDR1 SGHVS, CDR2 FNYEAQ.

This clonotype has at least ten counts. The V call is TRBV20-1, the J call TRBJ2-7; a possible D gene is TRBD1 (6 bases). The germline V and J ends were trimmed by 0 bases and 5 bases, with 17 bases remaining between them. Looked up from germline, CDR1 is DFQATT and CDR2 is SNEGSKA (reference sequence). The CDR3 totals 15 residues. DNA for the CDR3: TGCAGTGCTAGAGATCAATGGTCTGGGGGCCACGAGCAGTACTTC. It encodes CSARDQWSGGHEQYF.

This sequence joins TRBV28 and TRBJ2-7; the match to TRBD1 covers 7 bases. V lost 7 bases to trimming and J lost 3 bases; unmatched junction nucleotides: 9. The CDR3 sequence is 14 residues long. Germline values: CDR1 MDHEN, CDR2 SYDVKM. The CDR3 reads CASKLPGQYYEQYF. CDR3 in DNA: TGTGCCAGCAAGCTACCGGGACAGTACTACGAGCAGTACTTC.

The genes are TRBV28 and TRBJ1-4; 8 nucleotides align to TRBD1. The CDR3 extends over 14 amino acids. Per germline, CDR1 MDHEN and CDR2 SYDVKM. J gave up 6 bases and V 6 bases, and 6 bases lay outside the gene matches. This CDR3 is CASRATGGDEKLFF. The CDR3, as DNA: TGTGCCAGCAGGGCTACAGGGGGTGATGAAAAACTGTTTTTT.

Points on this clonotype: No conserved phenylalanine or tryptophan ends this CDR3, so it is likely a read error. It is unclear where the CDR3 begins or ends on the DNA, so no DNA is shown, and the CDR3 is as TCRdb lists it. The chain employs TRBV7-9 and TRBJ2-5; TRBD2 was called by the table and not checked on the DNA. Germline V lookup: CDR1 SEHNR, CDR2 FQNEAQ (reference sequence). The CDR3 is 9 residues long, ends included. CDR3 region: CASSLPLAG.

V usage is TRBV11-2 and J usage is TRBJ1-5; 7 nucleotides line up with TRBD1. Germline V gives CDR1 SGHAT, CDR2 FQNNGV. V lost 1 base to trimming and J lost 10 bases; unmatched junction nucleotides: 10. This CDR3 has 15 residues. CDR3 bases: TGTGCCAGCAGCTTAGTGTGGCAGGGGGATTCACCCCAGCATTTT. Its protein is CASSLVWQGDSPQHF.

The V call is TRBV7-9, the J call TRBJ2-7; tentatively, D is TRBD2 (6 bases). CDR1 and CDR2 from the germline V gene are SEHNR and FQNEAQ (reference sequence). The CDR3 consists of 14 residues. Deletions cut 5 bases from V and 9 bases from J, with 20 bases between. Here the CDR3 reads CASSQSSSRELQYF. CDR3 DNA: TGTGCCAGCAGCCAATCTAGCTCCCGGGAGTTGCAGTACTTC. The full variable domain, its missing parts supplied by reference TRBV7-9 and TRBJ2-7, is DTGVSQNPRHKITKRGQNVTFRCDPISEHNRLYWYRQTLGQGPEFLTYFQNEAQLEKSRLLSDRFSAERPKGSFSTLEIQRTEQGDSAMYLCASSQSSSRELQYFGPGTRLTVT.

With respect to this clonotype: The CDR3 does not close with the conserved phenylalanine or tryptophan, likely indicating a read error. V usage is TRBV7-9 and J usage is TRBJ2-5; D ambiguous. This CDR3 has 12 amino acids. V was pared by 5 bases and J by 5 bases, with 9 bases between. Germline CDR1 SEHNR, CDR2 FQNEAQ (reference sequence). Here the CDR3 DNA reads TGTGCCAGCAGCCTAGGACGGGAGACCCAGTACCTC. Its protein is CASSLGRETQYL.

This clonotype was detected only a few times. At one end the junction does not follow the germline gene, possibly because of a read error. The chain has TRBV24-1 and TRBJ1-5; 9 positions agree with TRBD1. The CDR3 length is 16 residues. Germline lookup yields CDR1 KGHDR and CDR2 SFDVKD. CDR3 residues: CASSHLPGQGNQPQHF. CDR3 coding DNA: TGTGCCAGCAGTCATCTACCGGGACAGGGTAATCAGCCCCAGCATTTT.

Many counts were recorded for this clonotype. J is TRBJ1-3 and V is TRBV6-5; a possible D gene is TRBD1 (6 bases). Germline assignment: CDR1 MNHEY and CDR2 SVGAGI. The CDR3 loop spans 17 amino acids. Trimming shortened V by 2 bases and J by 4 bases, and 18 bases separated the two germline ends. CDR3 DNA sequence: TGTGCCAGCAGTTACGGGCAGGGGCTGGGATCAGGAAACACCATATATTTT. Translating gives CASSYGQGLGSGNTIYF.

CDR3 in DNA: TGCGCCAGCAGCTCTCTGACAGGGGACGTACCGAAGGAGCAGTACTTC. It is translated as CASSSLTGDVPKEQYF. The V and J genes are TRBV5-1 and TRBJ2-7, with 8 bases aligning to TRBD1. V was clipped by 3 bases and J by 7 bases; unmatched bases: 15. This CDR3 has 16 amino acids. CDR1 and CDR2 (germline): SGHRS, YFSETQ.

V gene TRBV6-2 or TRBV6-3 combines with J gene TRBJ1-5; maybe TRBD1 (5 bases). The germline V gene encodes CDR1 MNHEY and CDR2 SVGEGT. The ends were cut back, 7 bases at V and 4 bases at J, with 14 bases in the middle. CDR3 length equals 14 residues. The CDR3 DNA reads TGTGCCAGCACCGACAGTTTTTATAATCAGCCCCAGCATTTT. This translates into CASTDSFYNQPQHF.

The chain is built from TRBV25-1 and TRBJ2-1; the D is unclear. CDR1 is MGHDK and CDR2 is SYGVNS in the germline V gene. The CDR3 is made up of 14 amino acids. The V end was cut by 1 base, the J end by 4 bases, with 8 bases between. The CDR3 loop reads CASSEFSSYNEQFF. In nucleotides, the CDR3 is TGTGCCAGCAGTGAATTTTCAAGTTACAATGAGCAGTTCTTC.

This clonotype has just a few counts. The chain employs TRBV4-1 and TRBJ1-1, with 11 bases identical to TRBD1. The CDR3 spans 15 residues. Germline values: CDR1 MGHRA, CDR2 YSYEKL. V dropped 0 bases and J dropped 5; count of bases not matched to a gene: 2. The CDR3 reads CASSQDGTGGTEAFF. The CDR3 nucleotides read TGCGCCAGCAGCCAAGATGGGACAGGGGGAACTGAAGCTTTCTTT.

V is TRBV19 and J is TRBJ2-5; possible D gene TRBD1, 7 bases. V was cut by 4 bases and J by 11 bases, with 20 bases left in between. The CDR3 consists of 14 residues. Germline V lookup: CDR1 LNHDA, CDR2 SQIVND (reference sequence). The CDR3, as DNA: TGTGCCAGTAGTACTAGCACCAGGGGGGAGGCACAGTACTTC. Translating gives CASSTSTRGEAQYF.